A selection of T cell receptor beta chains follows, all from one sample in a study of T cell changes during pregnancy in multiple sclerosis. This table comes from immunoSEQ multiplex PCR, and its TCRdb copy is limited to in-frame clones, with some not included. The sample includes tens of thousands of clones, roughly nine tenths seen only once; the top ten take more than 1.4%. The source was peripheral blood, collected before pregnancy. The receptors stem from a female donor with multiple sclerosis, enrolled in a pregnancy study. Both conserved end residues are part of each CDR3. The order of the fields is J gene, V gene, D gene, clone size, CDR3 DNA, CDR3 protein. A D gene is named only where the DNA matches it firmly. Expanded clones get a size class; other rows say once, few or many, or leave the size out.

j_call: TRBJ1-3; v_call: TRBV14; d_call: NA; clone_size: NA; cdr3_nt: TGTGCCAGCAGCCAAGATGTAGGGACTGCGCCTGGAAACACCATATATTTT; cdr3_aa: CASSQDVGTAPGNTIYF
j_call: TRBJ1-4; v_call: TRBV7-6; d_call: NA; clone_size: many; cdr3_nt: TGTGCCAGCAGCGAGGACGGGAGGGGTGATGAAAAACTGTTTTTT; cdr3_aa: CASSEDGRGDEKLFF
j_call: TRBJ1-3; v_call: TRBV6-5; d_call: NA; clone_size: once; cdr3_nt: TGTGCCAGCGTGGCAGGCTCTGGAAACACCATATATTTT; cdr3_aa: CASVAGSGNTIYF
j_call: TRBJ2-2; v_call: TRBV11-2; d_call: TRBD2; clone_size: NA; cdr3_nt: TGTGCCAGCAGCTTGGGGGGGGTCGGCACCGGGGAGCTGTTTTTT; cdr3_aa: CASSLGGVGTGELFF
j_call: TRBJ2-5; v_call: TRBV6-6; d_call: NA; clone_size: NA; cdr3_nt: TGTGCCAGCAGTCTTCCGGAAGAGACCCAGTACTTC; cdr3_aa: CASSLPEETQYF
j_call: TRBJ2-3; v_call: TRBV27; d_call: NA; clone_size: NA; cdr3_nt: TGTGCCAGCAGTTTTGGGGGCGCAGATACGCAGTATTTT; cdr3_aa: CASSFGGADTQYF
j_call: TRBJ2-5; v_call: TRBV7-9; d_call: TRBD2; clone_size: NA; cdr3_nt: TGTGCCAGCAGCCAAAGAGCAAACGCGGCGGGGGGGCATTCAGAGACCCAGTACTTC; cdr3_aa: CASSQRANAAGGHSETQYF
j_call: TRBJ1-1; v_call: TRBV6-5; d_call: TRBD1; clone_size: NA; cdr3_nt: TGTGCCAGCAGTTACGAGACAGGGGTGACCACTGAAGCTTTCTTT; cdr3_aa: CASSYETGVTTEAFF
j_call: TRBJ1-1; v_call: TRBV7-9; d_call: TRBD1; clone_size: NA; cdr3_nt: TGTGCCAGCAGCTCCTGGACAGGGATGAACACTGAAGCTTTCTTT; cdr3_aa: CASSSWTGMNTEAFF
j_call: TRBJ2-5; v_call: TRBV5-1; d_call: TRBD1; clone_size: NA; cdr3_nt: TGCGCCAGCAGGCCAAGACAGGGAAGGGAAGAGACCCAGTACTTC; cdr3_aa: CASRPRQGREETQYF
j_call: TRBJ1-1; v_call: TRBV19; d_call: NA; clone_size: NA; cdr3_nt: TGTGCCAGTAGTTTTACTGGTAAGAACACTGAAGCTTTCTTT; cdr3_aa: CASSFTGKNTEAFF
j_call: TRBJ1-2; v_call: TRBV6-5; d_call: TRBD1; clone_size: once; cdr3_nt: TGTGCCAGCAGTTTGACAGGGGGTATCTATGGCTACACCTTC; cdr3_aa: CASSLTGGIYGYTF
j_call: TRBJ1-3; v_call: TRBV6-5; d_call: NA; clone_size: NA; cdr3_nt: TGTGCCAGCACCCCAGGAGGAAACACCATATATTTT; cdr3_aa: CASTPGGNTIYF
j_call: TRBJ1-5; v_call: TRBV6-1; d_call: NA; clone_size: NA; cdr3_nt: TGTGCCAGCAGTGAAGCCCCGAACTATAGCAATCAGCCCCAGCATTTT; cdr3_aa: CASSEAPNYSNQPQHF
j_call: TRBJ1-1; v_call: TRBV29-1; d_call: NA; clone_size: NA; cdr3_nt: TGCAGCGTCGGACCCAAAACAGGTGAAGCTTTCTTT; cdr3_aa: CSVGPKTGEAFF
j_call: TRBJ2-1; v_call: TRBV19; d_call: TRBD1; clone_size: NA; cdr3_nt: TGTGCCAGTATACCGGGACAGGGGGTTTGGAATGAGCAGTTCTTC; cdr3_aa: CASIPGQGVWNEQFF
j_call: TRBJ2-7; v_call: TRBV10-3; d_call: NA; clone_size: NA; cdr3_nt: TGTGCCATCAGTGAGCCGGGACAACCCTACGAGCAGTACTTC; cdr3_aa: CAISEPGQPYEQYF
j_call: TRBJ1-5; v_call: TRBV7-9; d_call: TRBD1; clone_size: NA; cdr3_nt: TGTGCCAGCAGCCCCGGGGGACAGGGTTATCAGCCCCAGCATTTT; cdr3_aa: CASSPGGQGYQPQHF